These 21 T cell receptor beta chains came from one sample sequenced in a study of OX40 agonist ivuxolimab in advanced cancers. Libraries were prepared by immunoSEQ multiplex PCR; TCRdb keeps only in-frame clonotypes and omits some of them. The sample shows about 44,000 clones, around 92% of them seen only once. The material sequenced was CD4+ or CD8+ T cells sorted from blood, taken in a trial of the OX40 agonist ivuxolimab. Every receptor here comes from an adult with an advanced solid tumor such as melanoma, head and neck, liver or kidney cancer.

This rearrangement joins TRBV30 to TRBJ2-3, with a tentative D call TRBD2 (5 bases). Trimming took off 0 bases at V and 7 bases at J, with 14 bases between the two ends. The germline V gene encodes CDR1 GTSNPN and CDR2 SVGIG (reference sequence). The CDR3 covers 14 residues. CDR3 protein: CAWSVPRTGYTQYF. Here the CDR3 DNA reads TGTGCCTGGAGTGTACCGAGGACGGGATATACGCAGTATTTT. The entire variable domain, with the rest obtained from reference TRBV30 and TRBJ2-3, is as follows: SQTIHQWPATLVQPVGSPLSLECTVEGTSNPNLYWYRQAAGRGLQLLFYSVGIGQISSEVPQNLSASRPQDRQFILSSKKLLLSDSGFYLCAWSVPRTGYTQYFGPGTRLTVL.

The rearrangement links TRBV2 to TRBJ2-1; TRBD2 matches 12 bases. V was pared by 3 bases and J by 8 bases, with 17 bases of the junction left unmatched. Looked up from germline, CDR1 is SNHLY and CDR2 is FYNNEI. This CDR3 has 19 amino acids. CDR3 DNA sequence: TGTGCCAGCAGTGAGGAACTAGCGGGAGGCTCTAAGACTTTGCATGAGCAGTTCTTC. Amino acid sequence: CASSEELAGGSKTLHEQFF.

The chain is built from TRBV7-9 and TRBJ1-2; the match to TRBD1 covers 9 bases. V trimming: 2 bases; J trimming: 6 bases; junction bases outside the gene matches: 13. The germline V gene encodes CDR1 SEHNR and CDR2 FQNEAQ (reference sequence). The CDR3 consists of 17 residues. In DNA, the CDR3 is TGTGCCAGCAGCTTAATACAGGGGGCAATCATAGACAATGGCTACACCTTC. This translates into CASSLIQGAIIDNGYTF.

The CDR3 nucleotides read TGTGCCAGCAGTTTCACTGGACATCCCAATCCCTACGAGCAGTACTTC. This gives the protein CASSFTGHPNPYEQYF. The gene calls are TRBV27 and TRBJ2-7; a weak D match, TRBD1 (5 bases). V was cut by 3 bases and J by 2 bases, with 17 bases left in between. The CDR3 spans 16 residues. Germline V gives CDR1 MNHEY, CDR2 SMNVEV (reference sequence).

This clone was seen a few times. The chain combines TRBV9 with TRBJ2-1; D is perhaps TRBD1 (6 bases). Per the germline V gene, CDR1 is SGDLS and CDR2 is YYNGEE. This CDR3 is 15 amino acids long. V was trimmed by 4 bases and J by 5 bases, leaving 16 bases between them. The CDR3 bases are TGTGCCAGCAGCCTAGGGGGTCCATGGGACAATGAGCAGTTCTTC. Protein product: CASSLGGPWDNEQFF.

The chain recombines TRBV7-2 with TRBJ2-5; 7 nucleotides match TRBD2. Germline CDR1 and CDR2: SGHTA and FQGNSA. J was trimmed by 2 bases and V by 0 bases; bases with no gene match: 6. The CDR3 length is 16 residues. The DNA of the CDR3 is TGTGCCAGCAGCTTAGCTCCAGCGGGGTTACAAGAGACCCAGTACTTC. The encoded protein is CASSLAPAGLQETQYF. The variable domain in full, with the rest retrieved from reference TRBV7-2 and TRBJ2-5, is GAGVSQSPSNKVTEKGKDVELRCDPISGHTALYWYRQSLGQGLEFLIYFQGNSAPDKSGLPSDRFSAERTGGSVSTLTIQRTQQEDSAVYLCASSLAPAGLQETQYFGPGTRLLVL.

The V call is TRBV6-4, the J call TRBJ2-7; D uncertain. The V gene lost 4 bases and the J gene lost 3 bases, with 10 bases spanning the gap. Germline-derived CDR1 and CDR2 are MRHNA and SNTAGT. This CDR3 contains 13 residues. As DNA, the CDR3 is TGTGCCAGCAGTGCGGGTTACGGCTACGAGCAGTACTTC. Translation gives CASSAGYGYEQYF.

V and J are TRBV6-6 and TRBJ2-2; tentatively, D is TRBD2 (6 bases). This CDR3 region has 11 residues. CDR1 and CDR2 from the germline V gene are MNHNY and SVGAGI (reference sequence). V was trimmed by 6 bases and J by 8 bases, leaving 7 bases between them. This chain's CDR3 is CASSLAGELFF. CDR3 nucleotide sequence: TGTGCCAGCAGCCTAGCGGGGGAGCTGTTTTTT.

The genes are TRBV28 and TRBJ2-4, with 9 bases fitting TRBD1. Unmatched junction bases numbered 2, after V lost 2 bases and J lost 6 bases. The CDR3 is 14 amino acids. CDR1 is MDHEN, CDR2 SYDVKM, per germline. Written as DNA, the CDR3 is TGTGCCAGCAGTTTAGGGACAGGGTTAAACATTCAGTACTTC. Its protein is CASSLGTGLNIQYF.

The chain links TRBV29-1 to TRBJ2-1, with 8 bases lining up with TRBD2. This CDR3 is 13 amino acids long. Trimming took 8 bases from V and 4 from J; bases not matched to a gene: 7. Germline lookup yields CDR1 SQVTM and CDR2 ANQGSEA. The CDR3, as DNA: TGCAGCTCCACGGGGGGGGTTTACAATGAGCAGTTCTTC. It translates to CSSTGGVYNEQFF.

Note on this clone: At one of its ends the junction is not consistent with the germline gene, which may arise from a read error. The chain carries TRBV19 and TRBJ1-5; D not resolved. The CDR3 loop spans 13 amino acids. Germline CDR1 LNHDA, CDR2 SQIVND (reference sequence). The CDR3 nucleotides are TGTGCCAGTAGTATAAATCCCCGGGTCTTTACCCTTTTT. Protein product: CASSINPRVFTLF.

The gene calls are TRBV27 and TRBJ2-7, with unresolved D. In germline, CDR1 is MNHEY, CDR2 SMNVEV (reference sequence). V was shortened by 0 bases and J by 6 bases, with 18 bases between the two germline ends. The CDR3 covers 16 residues. The CDR3 protein is CASSLSPSDGYGEQYF. The CDR3 DNA follows: TGTGCCAGCAGTTTATCTCCTTCGGACGGGTACGGCGAGCAGTACTTC.

A few counts support this clone. The chain uses TRBV6-1 and TRBJ2-7, with 7 bases lining up with TRBD2. With V trimmed by 10 bases and J by 3 bases, 12 bases remained unmatched. Germline V gene data show CDR1 as MNHNS and CDR2 as SASEGT. The CDR3 is made up of 14 amino acids. The CDR3 DNA reads TGTGCCACGCCCCCGAGCGGGAAAGGCTACGAGCAGTACTTC. This encodes CATPPSGKGYEQYF.

The J gene is TRBJ2-1, the V gene TRBV30, with 11 bases aligning to TRBD2. Per the germline V gene, CDR1 is GTSNPN and CDR2 is SVGIG (reference sequence). After removal of 2 bases from V and 2 bases from J, the junction contained 14 bases not matched to a gene. The CDR3 runs 19 residues. CDR3 sequence reads: CAWSTGTSGLPGPYNEQFF. Here the CDR3 DNA reads TGTGCCTGGAGTACCGGGACTAGCGGACTCCCGGGCCCCTACAATGAGCAGTTCTTC.

J is TRBJ2-7 and V is TRBV2, with D perhaps assigned TRBD1 or TRBD2 (5 bases each). CDR1 and CDR2 (germline): SNHLY, FYNNEI. The CDR3 is 13 amino acids. Trimming took off 5 bases at V and 2 bases at J, with 10 bases between the two ends. CDR3 residues: CASSWDQAYEQYF. CDR3 coding DNA: TGTGCCAGCAGTTGGGACCAGGCCTACGAGCAGTACTTC.

This clone was seen a single time. This chain joins TRBV28 and TRBJ1-2; D perhaps matches TRBD1 (5 bases). The CDR3 runs to 14 residues. The germline V gene has CDR1 MDHEN and CDR2 SYDVKM. Trimming pared 7 bases from V and 10 bases from J, leaving 22 bases between. The CDR3 protein is CASTTSGTQTPYTF. CDR3 DNA: TGTGCCAGCACTACCTCCGGGACCCAGACCCCCTACACCTTC.

V usage is TRBV30 and J usage is TRBJ1-2; a possible D gene is TRBD1 (5 bases). V lost 2 bases and J lost 4, with 8 bases in between. This CDR3 spans 12 amino acids. Germline loops: CDR1 GTSNPN, CDR2 SVGIG (reference sequence). CDR3 DNA: TGTGCCTGGAGTCGAGGGGTCTATGGCTACACCTTC. This gives the protein CAWSRGVYGYTF.

This clone has a single count. The chain joins TRBV7-2 to TRBJ1-1; D remains ambiguous. This CDR3 is 13 amino acids long. Germline loops: CDR1 SGHTA, CDR2 FQGNSA. Deletions cut 5 bases from V and 0 bases from J, with 7 bases between. The CDR3 region has the DNA TGTGCCAGCAGCCCTGAGATGAACACTGAAGCTTTCTTT. Protein: CASSPEMNTEAFF.

This sequence joins TRBV4-1 and TRBJ2-7, with D possibly matching TRBD2 (5 bases). This CDR3 region has 15 residues. Germline loops: CDR1 MGHRA, CDR2 YSYEKL. V was trimmed by 5 bases and J by 5 bases, leaving 19 bases between them. Written as DNA, the CDR3 is TGCGCCAGCAGCGACGACCGGGATTTGTACGACGAGCAGTACTTC. Translated: CASSDDRDLYDEQYF.

The gene calls are TRBV30 and TRBJ1-1; 8 bases line up with TRBD1. This CDR3 region has 15 residues. CDR1 and CDR2 (germline): GTSNPN, SVGIG (reference sequence). J was trimmed by 4 bases and V by 3 bases; bases with no gene match: 10. The CDR3 nucleotides are TGTGCCTGGAGCACCCGGACAGGGTTAAGCACTGAAGCTTTCTTT. It is translated as CAWSTRTGLSTEAFF.

The chain has TRBV7-9 and TRBJ1-4; D remains ambiguous. The V gene's germline CDR1 is SEHNR and CDR2 FQNEAQ (reference sequence). This CDR3 is 14 amino acids long. Trimming removed 4 bases at V and 7 bases at J, with 13 bases between. The CDR3 is CASSSPGEAEKLFF. The CDR3 DNA follows: TGTGCCAGCAGCTCTCCCGGGGAGGCTGAAAAACTGTTTTTT.